The clone carrying this T cell receptor (beta chain) was recorded many times. Its antigen is not identified. This specimen comes from a study of T-cell memory formation after mild COVID-19. One entry per CDR3 protein results from TCRdb running MiXCR on the 5' RACE reads. The table shows 140,000 to 150,000 distinct CDR3 sequences, with 6% occurring only once. Study-wide results and limits: Pre-infection memory showed some responding clones, and this suggested that cross-reactive memory joined.

What was sequenced was PBMCs or a T cell subset sorted from them (not recorded which). This clonotype originated in an adult woman who had mild COVID-19 (a few samples of this study predate the infection). Cell type and time point are not known.

The CDR3 DNA sequence: TGCGCCAGCAGCTGGGACAATATGAACACTGAAGCTTTCTTT. Translation: CASSWDNMNTEAFF. The chain employs TRBV5-1 and TRBJ1-1, with a weak D call TRBD1 (6 bases). Germline CDR1 is SGHRS and CDR2 is YFSETQ. Trimming left V 3 bases short and J 0 bases short, with 9 bases between. CDR3 size: 14 residues.